This TCR beta chain was recorded in a study of T cells in Graves' hyperthyroidism and ophthalmopathy. RNA transcripts provided the source from which TCR beta CDR3 regions were amplified. With the HTBI primer set, the TCR CDR3 went through a first round of RT-PCR. One entry per CDR3 protein results from TCRdb running MiXCR on the multiplex PCR reads. This sample has around 700,000 distinct CDR3 sequences, with over 15% found just once. This clonotype has just a few counts. Germline CDR1 reads SGHNT; CDR2 reads YYREEE (reference sequence). V lost 4 bases and J 7 bases, leaving 12 bases between the germline ends. The CDR3 is made up of 14 amino acids.

The V gene is TRBV5-4, the J gene TRBJ1-6, with unresolved D. This TCR came from a woman aged 45-65 years with Graves' hyperthyroidism that later progressed to Graves' ophthalmopathy. The sequenced material came from blood. In DNA, the CDR3 is TGTGCCAGCAGCCCCGGACGGCAGAATTCACCCCTCCACTTT. This encodes CASSPGRQNSPLHF.